One sample yielded the 3 T cell receptor beta chains listed below, sequenced in a study of memory CD4+ T cells and cytomegalovirus serostatus. Data came from immunoSEQ multiplex PCR; TCRdb stores just in-frame clones and leaves some out. The sample yields tens of thousands of clones, around 77% seen once. Single viable CD3+CD4+CD8-CD45RO+ cells were sorted as the memory CD4+ T cells. The sequencing input was memory CD4+ T cells from blood. These receptors all stem from an adult in good health and CMV-seronegative.

This rearrangement joins TRBV5-1 to TRBJ1-5; D is perhaps TRBD1 (6 bases). Germline CDR1 is SGHRS and CDR2 is YFSETQ. V dropped 0 bases and J dropped 2 bases, with 9 bases sitting between them. This CDR3 comprises 15 residues. CDR3 amino acids: CASSLGAGGNQPQHF. The CDR3 DNA follows: TGCGCCAGCAGCTTGGGAGCAGGGGGCAATCAGCCCCAGCATTTT.

The rearrangement joins TRBV18 to TRBJ1-2, with TRBD1 matching over 10 bases. Trimming at V came to 5 bases and at J to 3 bases, leaving 3 bases not matched to a gene. The CDR3 runs 14 residues. Germline V gene data show CDR1 as KGHSH and CDR2 as LQKENI. The CDR3 DNA follows: TGTGCCAGCTCAACTGACAGGGGGCACTATGGCTACACCTTC. Amino acid sequence: CASSTDRGHYGYTF.

The chain links TRBV30 to TRBJ2-7, with a weak D call TRBD2 (6 bases). V shed 4 bases and J shed 2 bases, with 18 bases lying between them. This CDR3 has 15 amino acids. From germline, CDR1 is GTSNPN and CDR2 SVGIG (reference sequence). Here the CDR3 DNA reads TGTGCCTGGACCCACCAAGAACTAGCCGCCTACGAGCAGTACTTC. Protein: CAWTHQELAAYEQYF. Full variable domain (rest looked up from reference TRBV30 and TRBJ2-7): SQTIHQWPATLVQPVGSPLSLECTVEGTSNPNLYWYRQAAGRGLQLLFYSVGIGQISSEVPQNLSASRPQDRQFILSSKKLLLSDSGFYLCAWTHQELAAYEQYFGPGTRLTVT.